Below are 9 T cell receptor beta chains sequenced from a single sample in a study of T cell changes during pregnancy in multiple sclerosis. Method: immunoSEQ multiplex PCR; TCRdb's copy keeps in-frame clones and lacks some. The sample contains roughly 87,000 clones, 93% of which appear only once. Material: peripheral blood, obtained in the third trimester of pregnancy. These receptors all come from a female donor in good health, enrolled as a control in a pregnancy study.

V is TRBV6-5 and J is TRBJ1-5; possible D gene TRBD1, 5 bases. Germline values: CDR1 MNHEY, CDR2 SVGAGI. Trimming took off 8 bases at V and 5 bases at J, with 13 bases between the two ends. This CDR3 is 13 amino acids long. As DNA, the CDR3 is TGTGCCAGCCAGCGGGGGGGGGATCAGCCCCAGCATTTT. Translated: CASQRGGDQPQHF.

The chain links TRBV28 to TRBJ2-7; D is possibly TRBD1 (6 bases). Trimming stripped 10 bases from V and 2 bases from J, with 18 bases between. Per the germline V gene, CDR1 is MDHEN and CDR2 is SYDVKM. The CDR3 is made up of 14 amino acids. CDR3 residues: CAITTVGQTYEQYF. CDR3 in DNA: TGTGCCATCACTACTGTAGGACAGACCTACGAGCAGTACTTC.

The CDR3 bases are TGTGCCAGCAGCTCGGGGACTAGCGGGAGCGGGGACGAGCAGTACTTC. Residues: CASSSGTSGSGDEQYF. The J gene is TRBJ2-7, the V gene TRBV5-4, with TRBD2 matching 14 bases. The CDR3 contains 16 residues. The germline V gene encodes CDR1 SGHNT and CDR2 YYREEE (reference sequence). J gave up 5 bases and V 3 bases, and 7 bases lay outside the gene matches.

The chain recombines TRBV19 with TRBJ2-1; 8 positions match TRBD1. V shed 6 bases, J shed 5 bases, and the junction held 9 bases outside the gene matches. The CDR3 loop spans 15 amino acids. Germline values: CDR1 LNHDA, CDR2 SQIVND (reference sequence). The CDR3 is CASSPSGTGHNEQFF. In nucleotides, the CDR3 is TGTGCCAGTAGCCCGTCCGGGACAGGCCACAATGAGCAGTTCTTC. Looking up the rest from reference TRBV19 and TRBJ2-1 gives the full variable domain: DGGITQSPKYLFRKEGQNVTLSCEQNLNHDAMYWYRQDPGQGLRLIYYSQIVNDFQKGDIAEGYSVSREKKESFPLTVTSAQKNPTAFYLCASSPSGTGHNEQFFGPGTRLTVL.

The chain is built from TRBV10-3 and TRBJ2-2, with a possible D match to TRBD1 (6 bases). Trimming shortened V by 7 bases and J by 2 bases, and 14 bases separated the two germline ends. The CDR3 length is 15 residues. Germline V gives CDR1 ENHRY, CDR2 SYGVKD. Here the CDR3 DNA reads TGTGCCATCAAGCGGCAGGGGCGCAACACCGGGGAGCTGTTTTTT. Encoded protein: CAIKRQGRNTGELFF.

The chain joins TRBV4-1 to TRBJ2-5, with TRBD2 matching over 9 bases. V gave up 1 base and J gave up 2 bases; unmatched junction bases: 14. The CDR3 has 19 amino acids. The germline gives CDR1 MGHRA, CDR2 YSYEKL. The CDR3 bases are TGCGCCAGCAGCCAAGGCGGGAGGGGCCCATTTAAACCTCAAGAGACCCAGTACTTC. Translated, it gives CASSQGGRGPFKPQETQYF.

This rearrangement joins TRBV6-6 to TRBJ1-4, with D perhaps matching TRBD1 (6 bases). The CDR3 covers 15 residues. V shed 3 bases and J shed 7 bases, with 15 bases lying between them. Looked up from germline, CDR1 is MNHNY and CDR2 is SVGAGI (reference sequence). This chain's CDR3 is CASSYPQGGGEKLFF. As DNA, the CDR3 is TGTGCCAGCAGTTATCCACAGGGCGGCGGTGAAAAACTGTTTTTT.

The V and J genes are TRBV18 and TRBJ2-5; D not resolved. CDR1 KGHSH and CDR2 LQKENI come from the germline V gene. The CDR3 spans 12 residues. Trimming cost V 3 bases and J 5 bases, with 7 bases left between them. CDR3 loop: CASSPSPETQYF. The CDR3 DNA reads TGTGCCAGCTCACCCTCCCCGGAGACCCAGTACTTC.

The V gene is TRBV5-1, the J gene TRBJ2-7, with D possibly matching TRBD1 (5 bases). Germline-derived CDR1 and CDR2 are SGHRS and YFSETQ. Trimming removed 0 bases at V and 0 bases at J, with 10 bases between. The CDR3 consists of 15 residues. The CDR3 sequence is CASSLGQSSSYEQYF. CDR3 bases: TGCGCCAGCAGCTTGGGACAGAGTTCCTCCTACGAGCAGTACTTC.